This is a list of T cell receptor beta chains from one sample in a study of CD8+ T cells in alopecia areata. The data were produced by immunoSEQ multiplex PCR, yet TCRdb's version contains in-frame clones alone and is incomplete. The table includes more than 150,000 clones, about 60% detected once. The sequencing here drew on CD4+ T cells sorted from blood, taken at week 4, from a patient treated with tofacitinib. The receptors shown here come from a human donor with alopecia areata. The CDR3 runs from the conserved cysteine through the conserved F or W. Each record gives: J gene, V gene, D gene, clone size, CDR3 DNA, CDR3 protein. The D gene is left open where the match is weak. Clone size, where shown, is once, few, many, or a class for clones that have expanded.

TRBJ2-5	TRBV28	TRBD1	few	TGTGCCAGCAGTTCAGGGACAGGGCTCCGAGAGACCCAGTACTTC	CASSSGTGLRETQYF
TRBJ2-3	TRBV9	.	.	TGTGCCAGCAGCGTAGGGAGCCCTCGTGATACGCAGTATTTT	CASSVGSPRDTQYF
TRBJ2-1	TRBV28	.	.	TGTGCCAGCCTTGCGAACGGGAATGAGCAGTTCTTC	CASLANGNEQFF
TRBJ1-5	TRBV19	.	.	TGTGCCAGTAGTACCATGGGGGGGAATCAGCCCCAGCATTTT	CASSTMGGNQPQHF
TRBJ2-3	TRBV6-5	.	.	TGTGCCAGCACCGACAGTAGCACAGATACGCAGTATTTT	CASTDSSTDTQYF
TRBJ2-3	TRBV4-1	TRBD2	.	TGCGCCAGCAGCCAAGGCCCTAGCGGGGGCCGTACAGATACGCAGTATTTT	CASSQGPSGGRTDTQYF
TRBJ1-5	TRBV30	.	.	TGTGCCTGGAGTGTAGGGCAGCCGTACAATCAGCCCCAGCATTTT	CAWSVGQPYNQPQHF
TRBJ1-5	TRBV7-2	.	.	TGTGCCAGCAGCCCGTACAGCGTTTATAGCAATCAGCCCCAGCATTTT	CASSPYSVYSNQPQHF
TRBJ2-4	TRBV7-2	TRBD1	few	TGTGCCAGCAGCTTAAGGGGACAGGGGGTCGAAAACATTCAGTACTTC	CASSLRGQGVENIQYF
TRBJ2-7	TRBV29-1	TRBD2	.	TGCAGCGTCCGCACTAGCGGGGGGCCTAGCTCCTACGAGCAGTACTTC	CSVRTSGGPSSYEQYF
TRBJ1-4	TRBV7-9	TRBD1	.	TGTGCCAGCAGGCCATCGGGACAGGCCAAGGAAAAACTGTTTTTT	CASRPSGQAKEKLFF
TRBJ2-7	TRBV7-2	TRBD1	.	TGTGCCAGCAGCCGCCGGGACAGGGATCACGAGCAGTACTTC	CASSRRDRDHEQYF
TRBJ2-2	TRBV10-2	TRBD2	.	TGCGCCAGCATCGGGGGGGGCGGAACAACCGGGGAGCTGTTTTTT	CASIGGGGTTGELFF
TRBJ2-2	TRBV7-2	.	.	TGTGCCAGCAGCCAGCCGTCGAACACCGGGGAGCTGTTTTTT	CASSQPSNTGELFF
TRBJ2-2	TRBV4-3	.	.	TGCGCCAGCAGCCAAGGGCTCCATGGCGGCGCCGGGGAGCTGTTTTTT	CASSQGLHGGAGELFF
TRBJ2-7	TRBV7-2	.	.	TGTGCCAGCAGCCCCCAGGGGGGCCCCTACGAGCAGTACTTC	CASSPQGGPYEQYF
TRBJ1-5	TRBV15	.	once	TGTGCCACCAGAAAAGAGAGGGGACATCAGCCCCAGCATTTT	CATRKERGHQPQHF
TRBJ2-5	TRBV7-9	.	few	TGTGCCAGCAGCTCACGACTAGTGGAAGAGACCCAGTACTTC	CASSSRLVEETQYF
TRBJ1-1	TRBV5-1	.	.	TGCGCCAGCAGCTTGCGTGCGGCCAACACTGAAGCTTTCTTT	CASSLRAANTEAFF
TRBJ1-4	TRBV29-1	.	.	TGCAGCGCCCTATGGGGGACACCGATTAGGGCAACTAATGAAAAACTGTTTTTT	CSALWGTPIRATNEKLFF
TRBJ2-4	TRBV6-1	.	.	TGTGCCAGCAGTCGAACCCCAAACATTCAGTACTTC	CASSRTPNIQYF
TRBJ2-3	TRBV5-1	.	.	TGCGCCAGCAGCCCTTCGCCCCAGGAGGAAGATACGCAGTATTTT	CASSPSPQEEDTQYF
TRBJ2-1	TRBV2	.	.	TGTGCCAGCAGTGAGGTCCTCCGAAATGAGCAGTTCTTC	CASSEVLRNEQFF
TRBJ1-5	TRBV25-1	.	.	TGTGCCAGCAGTGAATCCCATATCAGGCAGCCCCAGCATTTT	CASSESHIRQPQHF
TRBJ2-5	TRBV29-1	TRBD1	once	TGCAGCGTTGAGACAGGGGCTGGCGAGACCCAGTACTTC	CSVETGAGETQYF
TRBJ1-2	TRBV2	.	.	TGTGCCACGCGGGCAGCTTCTAACTATGGCTACACCTTC	CATRAASNYGYTF
TRBJ2-7	TRBV27	.	.	TGTGCCAGCAGGAGGCAGTCGCGCTACGAGCAGTACTTC	CASRRQSRYEQYF
TRBJ2-2	TRBV4-3	.	few	TGCGCCAGCAGCCTCGAACAGGTCACCGGGGAGCTGTTTTTT	CASSLEQVTGELFF
TRBJ2-7	TRBV30	.	.	TGTGCCTGGAGCTTGGGGTTACTCTCCTACGAGCAGTACTTC	CAWSLGLLSYEQYF
TRBJ2-4	TRBV29-1	.	.	TGCAGCGTCGGCCCGGACGGAGCCAAAAACATTCAGTACTTC	CSVGPDGAKNIQYF
TRBJ1-1	TRBV11-1	.	.	TGTGCCAGCAGCTTAGGAGGCAGGAGGAACACTGAAGCTTTCTTT	CASSLGGRRNTEAFF
TRBJ1-2	TRBV7-2	.	.	TGTGCCAGCAGCTTAGGGACGGAGTCTAACTATGGCTACACCTTC	CASSLGTESNYGYTF
TRBJ1-5	TRBV7-2	TRBD1	.	TGTGCCAGCAGCCAGGGGGCTAGCAATCAGCCCCAGCATTTT	CASSQGASNQPQHF
TRBJ2-1	TRBV25-1	TRBD2	.	TGTGCCAGCAGGCGCGGGGGGGGCGATGAGCAGTTCTTC	CASRRGGGDEQFF
TRBJ2-1	TRBV5-6	TRBD2	.	TGTGCCAGCAGCTCCCCTAGCGGGGAGTACAATGAGCAGTTCTTC	CASSSPSGEYNEQFF
TRBJ2-2	TRBV6-1	.	few	TGTGCCAGCAGTGGGGGCCTTACGAGACCTATCGGGGAGCTGTTTTTT	CASSGGLTRPIGELFF
TRBJ2-5	TRBV5-1	.	few	TGCGCCAGCAGCTACAACCAAGAGACCCAGTACTTC	CASSYNQETQYF
TRBJ1-2	TRBV27	.	few	TGTGCCAGCAAGATGCGGGGCAACTATGGCTACACCTTC	CASKMRGNYGYTF